Shown below are 28 T cell receptor beta chains from a single sample sequenced in a study of blood T cell repertoires in COVID-19. Here immunoSEQ multiplex PCR was the method, and the copy in TCRdb shows in-frame clones only, minus some. Of 360,000 or so clones listed, about nine tenths were seen once; the top ten hold approximately 0.93%. Sample: PBMCs or T cells enriched from blood (not recorded which). Source of these receptors: a woman in her twenties or thirties who had been exposed to COVID-19.

The chain joins TRBV27 to TRBJ2-6; maybe TRBD1 (5 bases). Between the trimmed V and J ends, which lost 7 bases and 0 bases, there was a span of 13 bases. This CDR3 is 16 amino acids long. Germline V lookup: CDR1 MNHEY, CDR2 SMNVEV (reference sequence). CDR3 amino acids: CASNSYRSSGANVLTF. CDR3 DNA sequence: TGTGCCAGCAATTCCTACAGGTCCTCTGGGGCCAACGTCCTGACTTTC.

The chain links TRBV11-3 to TRBJ2-7, with a tentative D call TRBD1 (6 bases). Germline V CDR1 and CDR2: SGHNT, YENEEA. With 1 base removed from V and 7 bases from J, the gap between germline ends came to 14 bases. The CDR3 runs 14 residues. The CDR3: CASSLGDRTREQYF. Here the CDR3 DNA reads TGTGCCAGCAGCTTAGGAGACAGGACGAGGGAGCAGTACTTC.

The chain links TRBV15 to TRBJ1-6; 7 nucleotides line up with TRBD1. Per the germline V gene, CDR1 is LNHNV and CDR2 is YYDKDF (reference sequence). CDR3 length equals 16 residues. After removal of 0 bases from V and 10 bases from J, the junction contained 9 bases not matched to a gene. In DNA, the CDR3 is TGTGCCACCAGCAGAGATGGAGCAGGGGGATCATCACCCCTCCACTTT. Residues: CATSRDGAGGSSPLHF.

The chain joins TRBV5-1 to TRBJ1-1; 7 bases are shared with TRBD1. V shed 0 bases and J 10 bases; nucleotides not matched to a gene: 3. The CDR3 is 12 residues long. Germline loops: CDR1 SGHRS, CDR2 YFSETQ. The CDR3 spells CASSLEQGRAFF. CDR3 in DNA: TGCGCCAGCAGCTTGGAACAGGGGAGAGCTTTCTTT. Full variable domain (rest looked up from reference TRBV5-1 and TRBJ1-1): KAGVTQTPRYLIKTRGQQVTLSCSPISGHRSVSWYQQTPGQGLQFLFEYFSETQRNKGNFPGRFSGRQFSNSRSEMNVSTLELGDSALYLCASSLEQGRAFFGQGTRLTVV.

This sequence joins TRBV27 and TRBJ2-1, with D possibly matching TRBD1 (6 bases). Deletions cut 5 bases from V and 5 bases from J, with 13 bases between. Germline V gene data show CDR1 as MNHEY and CDR2 as SMNVEV (reference sequence). This CDR3 comprises 14 residues. DNA of the CDR3: TGTGCCAGCAGTACCTGGGGGCCTCACAATGAGCAGTTCTTC. Its translation: CASSTWGPHNEQFF.

The gene calls are TRBV3-1 (or the pseudogene TRBV3-2) and TRBJ1-3; D gene ambiguous. V shed 2 bases and J shed 8 bases, with 7 bases lying between them. Per germline, CDR1 LGHDT and CDR2 YNNKEL (reference sequence). The length of the CDR3 is 12 residues. CDR3 sequence (DNA): TGTGCCAGCAGCCAAAGGAGGGACACCATATATTTT. Translation: CASSQRRDTIYF.

The CDR3 coding sequence is TGTGCCAGCGGGACAGGGGGCTACACCGGGGAGCTGTTTTTT. Its protein is CASGTGGYTGELFF. The rearrangement joins TRBV6-4 to TRBJ2-2; TRBD1 matches 12 bases. There are 14 residues in the CDR3. CDR1 and CDR2 (germline): MRHNA, SNTAGT. V lost 8 bases, J lost 3 bases, and 1 base stayed unmatched.

The chain joins TRBV10-2 to TRBJ2-5; 9 bases are a match to TRBD2. The germline V gene has CDR1 WSHSY and CDR2 SAAADI. J gave up 4 bases and V 10 bases, and 4 bases lay outside the gene matches. This CDR3 comprises 12 residues. The chain's CDR3 is CATHSGRETQYF. For the CDR3, the DNA is TGCGCCACCCATAGCGGGAGAGAGACCCAGTACTTC.

The V and J genes are TRBV5-4 and TRBJ2-7, with D perhaps TRBD2 (6 bases). The CDR3 spans 15 residues. V gave up 0 bases and J gave up 2 bases, with 12 bases separating them. Per the germline V gene, CDR1 is SGHNT and CDR2 is YYREEE (reference sequence). The chain's CDR3 is CASSLEGGVAYEQYF. The CDR3 region has the DNA TGTGCCAGCAGCTTGGAGGGCGGGGTCGCCTACGAGCAGTACTTC. Full variable domain (remainder filled in from reference TRBV5-4 and TRBJ2-7): ETGVTQSPTHLIKTRGQQVTLRCSSQSGHNTVSWYQQALGQGPQFIFQYYREEENGRGNFPPRFSGLQFPNYSSELNVNALELDDSALYLCASSLEGGVAYEQYFGPGTRLTVT.

The V call is TRBV11-3, the J call TRBJ1-1; 10 nucleotides agree with TRBD1. Germline CDR1 and CDR2: SGHNT and YENEEA. The length of the CDR3 is 17 residues. V shed 4 bases, J shed 1 base, and the junction held 9 bases outside the gene matches. The CDR3 nucleotides read TGTGCCAGCAGCTCGGGACAGGGGACCTACCAGAACACTGAAGCTTTCTTT. Translated, it gives CASSSGQGTYQNTEAFF.

The chain carries TRBV7-3 and TRBJ2-1; the match to TRBD1 covers 8 bases. With 5 bases clipped from V and 5 bases from J, the junction kept 8 bases outside the gene matches. Germline assignment: CDR1 SGHTA and CDR2 FQGTGA. The CDR3 sequence is 15 residues long. In nucleotides, the CDR3 is TGTGCCAGCAGCACGCAGGGGGCGAGGGACAATGAGCAGTTCTTC. It yields the protein CASSTQGARDNEQFF. Supplemented by reference TRBV7-3 and TRBJ2-1, the full variable domain reads GAGVSQTPSNKVTEKGKYVELRCDPISGHTALYWYRQSLGQGPEFLIYFQGTGAADDSGLPNDRFFAVRPEGSVSTLKIQRTERGDSAVYLCASSTQGARDNEQFFGPGTRLTVL.

The gene calls are TRBV30 and TRBJ2-7; TRBD2 aligns across 9 bases. Germline lookup yields CDR1 GTSNPN and CDR2 SVGIG (reference sequence). The ends lost 2 bases at V and 6 bases at J; junction bases unmatched: 8. This CDR3 is 14 amino acids long. The CDR3 region has the DNA TGTGCCTGGAGTATTTTACTAGCGGGTGGCGAGCAGTACTTC. Translating it yields CAWSILLAGGEQYF.

The chain has TRBV10-3 and TRBJ2-4, with D uncertain. With 0 bases removed from V and 8 bases from J, the gap between germline ends came to 17 bases. The CDR3 is 16 residues long. The germline V gene has CDR1 ENHRY and CDR2 SYGVKD. CDR3 loop: CAISESYASARHIQYF. CDR3 bases: TGTGCCATCAGTGAGTCGTACGCGTCAGCTAGGCACATTCAGTACTTC.

The V gene is TRBV29-1, the J gene TRBJ1-2; D unclear. From germline, CDR1 is SQVTM and CDR2 ANQGSEA. Trimming took 2 bases from V and 3 from J, leaving 10 bases between them. The CDR3 spans 13 residues. DNA of the CDR3: TGCAGCGTTGAAATCCTGGAGTACTATGGCTACACCTTC. This codes for CSVEILEYYGYTF.

Comments on this clone: This same CDR3 is encoded by further DNA sequences in the sample. The J gene is TRBJ2-1, the V gene TRBV6-5; TRBD2 aligns across 9 bases. CDR3 length: 13 amino acids. The V segment lost 6 bases and the J segment 4 bases; nucleotides outside the gene matches: 1. Germline CDR1 is MNHEY and CDR2 is SVGAGI. CDR3 in DNA: TGTGCCAGCAGCACTAGCGGGTACAATGAGCAGTTCTTC. Translated, it gives CASSTSGYNEQFF.

The rearrangement joins TRBV7-8 to TRBJ2-7, with TRBD2 matching 8 bases. Germline V gene data show CDR1 as SGHVS and CDR2 as FQNEAQ. The trim removed 5 bases at V and 0 bases at J, leaving 6 bases unmatched. This CDR3 has 15 residues. The CDR3 sequence: CASSRSGASSYEQYF. In nucleotides, the CDR3 is TGTGCCAGCAGCCGTAGCGGGGCAAGCTCCTACGAGCAGTACTTC.

The chain has TRBV18 and TRBJ1-5; 8 bases fit TRBD1. The V gene's germline CDR1 is KGHSH and CDR2 LQKENI. CDR3 length equals 15 residues. V dropped 5 bases and J dropped 1; count of bases not matched to a gene: 4. The CDR3 region has the DNA TGTGCCAGCTCATCCGGGACAGGAAGCAATCAGCCCCAGCATTTT. Protein product: CASSSGTGSNQPQHF.

This chain uses TRBV18 with TRBJ1-6, with D hard to call. CDR1 and CDR2 (germline): KGHSH, LQKENI. The CDR3 is 16 residues long. Trimming removed 3 bases from V and 9 bases from J, with 18 bases in between. CDR3 coding DNA: TGTGCCAGCTCACCCGATGGATTAATGAGGAGTTCACCCCTCCACTTT. It translates to CASSPDGLMRSSPLHF.

The rearrangement joins TRBV10-3 to TRBJ2-7; D is ambiguous. CDR3 length: 11 amino acids. From germline, CDR1 is ENHRY and CDR2 SYGVKD. The CDR3 is CATSAAYEQYF. CDR3 DNA sequence: TGTGCTACAAGCGCGGCCTACGAGCAGTACTTC.

The chain has TRBV19 and TRBJ2-1; 7 positions match TRBD1. There are 14 residues in the CDR3. Germline V gene sequence: CDR1 LNHDA, CDR2 SQIVND (reference sequence). J gave up 5 bases and V 3 bases, and 4 bases lay outside the gene matches. CDR3 in DNA: TGTGCCAGTAGTATCCTGGACAGGAACAATGAGCAGTTCTTC. Translation gives CASSILDRNNEQFF.

The gene calls are TRBV5-8 and TRBJ2-7; D gene ambiguous. Germline CDR1 reads SGHTS; CDR2 reads YDEGEE. V was pared by 7 bases and J by 2 bases, with 4 bases between. The CDR3 spans 10 residues. For the CDR3, the DNA is TGTGCCAGCTCCGCCTACGAGCAGTACTTC. Amino acids: CASSAYEQYF. Based on the CDR3 plus reference TRBV5-8 and TRBJ2-7, the full variable domain is EAGVTQSPTHLIKTRGQQATLRCSPISGHTSVYWYQQALGLGLQFLLWYDEGEERNRGNFPPRFSGRQFPNYSSELNVNALELEDSALYLCASSAYEQYFGPGTRLTVT.

This clone was found a few times. The CDR3 here is CASSYRVTDTQYF. CDR3 coding DNA: TGTGCCAGCAGCTACAGGGTCACAGATACGCAGTATTTT. The V call is TRBV11-2, the J call TRBJ2-3; D is perhaps TRBD1 (6 bases). Germline-derived CDR1 and CDR2 are SGHAT and FQNNGV. Trimming left V 4 bases short and J 2 bases short, with 7 bases between. CDR3 length: 13 residues. The full variable domain, completed using reference TRBV11-2 and TRBJ2-3, is EAGVAQSPRYKIIEKRQSVAFWCNPISGHATLYWYQQILGQGPKLLIQFQNNGVVDDSQLPKDRFSAERLKGVDSTLKIQPAKLEDSAVYLCASSYRVTDTQYFGPGTRLTVL.

The rearrangement joins TRBV19 to TRBJ2-7, with a weak D call TRBD2 (5 bases). The CDR3 length is 15 residues. V shed 5 bases and J shed 7 bases, with 21 bases lying between them. CDR1 is LNHDA, CDR2 SQIVND, per germline (reference sequence). The CDR3 nucleotides are TGTGCCAGTAGTCCCGCACTAGACGGGATTCGGGAGCAGTACTTC. This translates into CASSPALDGIREQYF.

The chain carries TRBV19 and TRBJ2-2; 10 positions match TRBD1. Germline V gene data show CDR1 as LNHDA and CDR2 as SQIVND (reference sequence). CDR3 length: 14 amino acids. J lost 5 bases, V lost 5 bases, and 2 bases had no gene match. DNA for the CDR3: TGTGCCAGTAGTCGACAGGGGGCAACCGGGGAGCTGTTTTTT. This codes for CASSRQGATGELFF. The whole variable domain, filled in from reference TRBV19 and TRBJ2-2, reads DGGITQSPKYLFRKEGQNVTLSCEQNLNHDAMYWYRQDPGQGLRLIYYSQIVNDFQKGDIAEGYSVSREKKESFPLTVTSAQKNPTAFYLCASSRQGATGELFFGEGSRLTVL.

The chain employs TRBV7-8 and TRBJ1-1; TRBD1 matches at 9 bases. Trimming took 0 bases from V and 1 from J; bases not matched to a gene: 3. This CDR3 spans 16 amino acids. CDR1 is SGHVS and CDR2 is FQNEAQ in the germline V gene. The CDR3 DNA sequence: TGTGCCAGCAGCTTAGCTATACAGGGGGCGAACACTGAAGCTTTCTTT. It specifies CASSLAIQGANTEAFF.

This chain joins TRBV28 and TRBJ2-1; a weak D match, TRBD2 (5 bases). This CDR3 has 13 residues. The ends were cut back, 7 bases at V and 10 bases at J, with 17 bases in the middle. Germline assignment: CDR1 MDHEN and CDR2 SYDVKM. CDR3: CASTPRSSGEQFF. DNA for the CDR3: TGTGCCAGCACCCCCAGGTCTTCGGGGGAGCAGTTCTTC.

This sequence joins TRBV5-1 and TRBJ1-2; 7 nucleotides line up with TRBD1. The CDR3 extends over 13 amino acids. Germline CDR1 SGHRS, CDR2 YFSETQ. J was trimmed by 2 bases and V by 4 bases; bases with no gene match: 2. The CDR3 loop is CASSPTGNYGYTF. The CDR3, as DNA: TGCGCCAGCAGCCCGACAGGGAACTATGGCTACACCTTC.

The chain links TRBV7-9 to TRBJ2-7; D perhaps matches TRBD1 (5 bases). The DNA matches TRBJ2-1 better at its end, which makes the J call doubtful. Germline CDR1 SEHNR, CDR2 FQNEAQ (reference sequence). The CDR3 loop spans 12 amino acids. The CDR3 spells CASSQMTRGQFF. CDR3 nucleotide sequence: TGTGCCAGCAGCCAGATGACAAGGGGGCAGTTCTTC.